The 20 T cell receptor beta chains reported below all come from one sample, sequenced in a study of CD8 T cells in Susac syndrome. Random-hexamer reverse transcription was applied to about 0.45 to 1 ug RNA. TCRdb ran MiXCR on the immunoSEQ multiplex PCR reads and lists one entry per CDR3 protein. The profile shows approximately 180,000 distinct CDR3 sequences, around 94% of them singletons. Source material: CD4+ T cells from PBMCs. These receptors all come from a human donor with Susac syndrome.

The J gene is TRBJ2-3, the V gene TRBV30, with TRBD2 matching 9 bases. In germline, CDR1 is GTSNPN, CDR2 SVGIG (reference sequence). The CDR3 length is 18 residues. Germline trimming cut 1 base from V and 0 bases from J; bases unmatched to any gene: 11. CDR3 sequence: CAWSAWRGGMASTDTQYF. The CDR3 DNA reads TGTGCCTGGAGTGCCTGGCGGGGGGGTATGGCGAGCACAGATACGCAGTATTTT.

This clonotype showed up just once. This chain connects TRBV28 to TRBJ1-5; possibly TRBD1 for D (6 bases). Trimming stripped 1 base from V and 7 bases from J, with 8 bases between. This CDR3 contains 13 residues. Germline lookup yields CDR1 MDHEN and CDR2 SYDVKM. CDR3 bases: TGTGCCAGCAGTTTATTAGGGGGACAGCCCCAGCATTTT. It yields the protein CASSLLGGQPQHF.

The chain combines TRBV20-1 with TRBJ2-1; no reliable D call. V lost 3 bases, J lost 14 bases, and 11 bases lay in between. Germline assignment: CDR1 DFQATT and CDR2 SNEGSKA (reference sequence). This CDR3 comprises 10 residues. The CDR3 loop is CSARTPREFF. The CDR3 nucleotides are TGCAGTGCTAGGACTCCCCGGGAGTTCTTC.

The CDR3 here is CASSQDDGSYEQYF. CDR3 bases: TGTGCCAGCAGCCAAGATGACGGCTCCTACGAGCAGTACTTC. This chain joins TRBV3-1 and TRBJ2-7; D gene ambiguous. The CDR3 runs 14 residues. Per the germline V gene, CDR1 is LGHDT and CDR2 is YNNKEL (reference sequence). Trimming shortened V by 0 bases and J by 0 bases, and 6 bases separated the two germline ends.

The chain is built from TRBV5-6 and TRBJ1-6, with 8 bases aligning to TRBD1. The CDR3 is made up of 16 amino acids. V lost 4 bases to trimming and J lost 14 bases; unmatched junction nucleotides: 17. The germline gives CDR1 SGHDT, CDR2 YYEEEE. The CDR3 reads CASSAGQAAAVGSLHF. As DNA, the CDR3 is TGTGCCAGCAGCGCGGGACAGGCAGCCGCCGTCGGGTCCCTCCACTTT.

The chain links TRBV4-1 to TRBJ2-7, with TRBD1 matching 9 bases. The CDR3 contains 15 residues. The V segment lost 5 bases and the J segment 5 bases; nucleotides outside the gene matches: 10. Germline V CDR1 and CDR2: MGHRA, YSYEKL. The CDR3 coding sequence is TGCGCCAGCAGCAAGGAAGGGAGGGACAGGGACGAGCAGTACTTC. Translation: CASSKEGRDRDEQYF.

This chain links TRBV20-1 with TRBJ1-1; D remains ambiguous. Germline V gives CDR1 DFQATT, CDR2 SNEGSKA (reference sequence). V lost 3 bases and J 4 bases, leaving 27 bases between the germline ends. The CDR3 totals 18 residues. CDR3 sequence: CSASLIPGYGGRSTEAFF. CDR3 in DNA: TGCAGTGCTAGTTTAATCCCGGGATACGGAGGGCGCAGCACTGAAGCTTTCTTT.

V usage is TRBV23-1 and J usage is TRBJ1-5, with D perhaps TRBD1 (5 bases). TRBV23-1 has ORF status, its function being uncertain. With 2 bases removed from V and 5 bases from J, the gap between germline ends came to 16 bases. CDR3 length: 16 residues. CDR3 nucleotide sequence: TGCGCCAGCAGTCAAAAACCAAGGCAGGGTCATCAGCCCCAGCATTTT. Translating gives CASSQKPRQGHQPQHF.

J is TRBJ2-2 and V is TRBV7-9; D is perhaps TRBD1 (5 bases). Germline CDR1 reads SEHNR; CDR2 reads FQNEAQ (reference sequence). V lost 5 bases, J lost 4 bases, and 14 bases lay in between. The CDR3 is made up of 15 amino acids. The CDR3 is CASSPWGGRTGELFF. DNA of the CDR3: TGTGCCAGCAGCCCCTGGGGCGGACGCACCGGGGAGCTGTTTTTT.

This chain connects TRBV15 to TRBJ2-1; 8 nucleotides agree with TRBD1. Germline trimming cut 5 bases from V and 7 bases from J; bases unmatched to any gene: 7. This CDR3 has 14 amino acids. Germline V gives CDR1 LNHNV, CDR2 YYDKDF (reference sequence). CDR3 sequence: CATSSRTGINEQFF. The DNA for the CDR3 is TGTGCCACCAGCTCCCGGACAGGGATTAATGAGCAGTTCTTC.

This clonotype appeared a single time. This chain links TRBV6-6 with TRBJ1-3; no reliable D call. CDR1 and CDR2 from the germline V gene are MNHNY and SVGAGI (reference sequence). This CDR3 has 14 amino acids. V gave up 4 bases and J gave up 0 bases, with 7 bases separating them. CDR3 nucleotides: TGTGCCAGCAGTTCCCCGAGCTCTGGAAACACCATATATTTT. The encoded protein is CASSSPSSGNTIYF.

This chain connects TRBV28 to TRBJ1-2; tentatively, D is TRBD1 (6 bases). V was clipped by 2 bases and J by 5 bases, with 9 bases between them. The CDR3 is made up of 13 amino acids. The V gene's germline CDR1 is MDHEN and CDR2 SYDVKM. CDR3 sequence: CASSLLGGYGYTF. The CDR3 bases are TGTGCCAGCAGTTTACTAGGGGGGTATGGCTACACCTTC.

This clonotype has just one count. This rearrangement joins TRBV3-1 to TRBJ2-1; no definite D call. The CDR3 contains 15 residues. Germline V gives CDR1 LGHDT, CDR2 YNNKEL (reference sequence). Trimming took 4 bases from V and 7 from J, leaving 17 bases between them. CDR3 sequence reads: CASSPAGSPRNEQFF. The CDR3 coding sequence is TGTGCCAGCAGCCCAGCCGGAAGTCCACGAAATGAGCAGTTCTTC.

This rearrangement joins TRBV9 to TRBJ2-2; 13 bases map to TRBD2. The ends lost 0 bases at V and 7 bases at J; junction bases unmatched: 6. Germline V gene data show CDR1 as SGDLS and CDR2 as YYNGEE. The length of the CDR3 is 17 residues. CDR3 amino acids: CASSVGTSGRIGGELFF. Here the CDR3 DNA reads TGTGCCAGCAGCGTAGGGACTAGCGGGAGAATTGGCGGGGAGCTGTTTTTT.

The chain uses TRBV18 and TRBJ2-3; TRBD2 matches at 14 bases. The CDR3 loop spans 19 amino acids. V lost 10 bases to trimming and J lost 5 bases; unmatched junction nucleotides: 20. Looked up from germline, CDR1 is KGHSH and CDR2 is LQKENI. The CDR3 here is CATSPIRLAGGPGRDTQYF. In nucleotides, the CDR3 is TGTGCCACATCACCCATCAGACTAGCGGGGGGGCCTGGGAGAGATACGCAGTATTTT.

The table lists this clonotype with a count of one. The chain links TRBV6-5 to TRBJ1-2; D possibly corresponds to TRBD1 (6 bases). Germline V gene sequence: CDR1 MNHEY, CDR2 SVGAGI. V lost 6 bases and J lost 3, with 17 bases in between. There are 15 residues in the CDR3. The CDR3 here is CASSRTGQPHYGYTF. For the CDR3, the DNA is TGTGCCAGCAGCCGAACCGGACAGCCTCACTATGGCTACACCTTC.

This clonotype appeared a single time. The J gene is TRBJ1-1, the V gene TRBV30; TRBD1 might be the D (5 bases). Germline lookup yields CDR1 GTSNPN and CDR2 SVGIG (reference sequence). The CDR3 length is 12 residues. The DNA of the CDR3 is TGTGCTCGAGACAGCCGGAACACTGAAGCTTTCTTT. It codes for CARDSRNTEAFF.

The chain carries TRBV29-1 and TRBJ2-7, with 7 bases fitting TRBD2. Germline trimming cut 4 bases from V and 4 bases from J; bases unmatched to any gene: 13. Per the germline V gene, CDR1 is SQVTM and CDR2 is ANQGSEA. The CDR3 contains 15 residues. The CDR3 protein is CSVVGGSPPRYEQYF. The CDR3 DNA is TGCAGCGTTGTAGGCGGGAGCCCACCTAGGTACGAGCAGTACTTC.

The chain couples TRBV20-1 to TRBJ1-1, with a tentative D call TRBD1 (6 bases). V gave up 7 bases and J gave up 11 bases, with 23 bases separating them. CDR3 length: 13 amino acids. Germline V gene data show CDR1 as DFQATT and CDR2 as SNEGSKA (reference sequence). CDR3 in DNA: TGCAGTGTAGCCCGAAAGGGGGGGCGAGAGGCTTTCTTT. Amino acid sequence: CSVARKGGREAFF.

V gene TRBV12-3 or TRBV12-4 combines with J gene TRBJ2-7; TRBD2 matches at 9 bases. Trimming at V came to 1 base and at J to 0 bases, leaving 1 base not matched to a gene. The CDR3 runs to 15 residues. CDR3 bases: TGTGCCAGCAGTTTAGAAGCGGGGGGCTCCTACGAGCAGTACTTC. Protein: CASSLEAGGSYEQYF.